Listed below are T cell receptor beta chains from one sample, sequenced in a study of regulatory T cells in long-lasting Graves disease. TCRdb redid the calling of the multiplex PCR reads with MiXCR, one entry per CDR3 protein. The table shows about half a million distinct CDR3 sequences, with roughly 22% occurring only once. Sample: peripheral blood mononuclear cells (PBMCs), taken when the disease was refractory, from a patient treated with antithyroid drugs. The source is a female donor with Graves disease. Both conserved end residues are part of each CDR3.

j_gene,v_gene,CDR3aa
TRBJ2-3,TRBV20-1,CSAPKTSVTQYF
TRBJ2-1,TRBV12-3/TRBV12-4,CASSLGQGPYNEQFF
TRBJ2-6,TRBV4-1,CASSQVIAGTPGANVLTF
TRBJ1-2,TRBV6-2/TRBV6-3,CASSYGTGIDGYTF
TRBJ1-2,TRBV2,CASSEQGGYGYTF
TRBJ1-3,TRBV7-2,CASSLGGTGNTIYF
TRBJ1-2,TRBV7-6,CASSQVGGGGYTF
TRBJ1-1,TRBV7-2,CASSLRVGQGNTEAFF
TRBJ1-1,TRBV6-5,CASSLTLTGGVEAFF
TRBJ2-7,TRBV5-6,CASTAWGSTYEQYF
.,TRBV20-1,CSARAGVYEQYF
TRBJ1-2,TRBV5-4,CASSHRRSLTGYGYTF
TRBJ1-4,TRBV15,CATSRNPYKQRNEKLFF
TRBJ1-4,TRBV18,CASSPRPATNEKLFF
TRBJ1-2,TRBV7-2,CASTLDRWWGYTF
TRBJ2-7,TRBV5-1,CASSLESAGMYEQYF
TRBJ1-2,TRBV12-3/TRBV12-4,CASSWDSRGGGGYTF
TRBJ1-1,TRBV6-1,CASSASQGDTEAFF
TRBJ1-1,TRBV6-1,CASSAPGKNTEAFF
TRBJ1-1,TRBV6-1,CASRLRTGLTEAFF
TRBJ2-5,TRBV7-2,CASREQGAGETQYF
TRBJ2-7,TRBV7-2,CASSWLPSGYEQYF
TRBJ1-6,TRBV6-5,CASSYSGRNSPLHF
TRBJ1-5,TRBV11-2,CASSQVAGGNQPQHF
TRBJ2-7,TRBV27,CASRGHQVYEQYF
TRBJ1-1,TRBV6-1,CASTRDRNTEAFF
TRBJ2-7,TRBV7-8,CATILGGAGGTYEQYF
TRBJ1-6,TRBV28,CASSFRGLGSPLHF
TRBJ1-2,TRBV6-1,CASTMSPYGYTF
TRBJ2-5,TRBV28,CASSFRGAAVRETQYF
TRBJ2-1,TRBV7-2,CASSEGRGSYNEQFF
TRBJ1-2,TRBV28,CASSLWAGNNYGYTF
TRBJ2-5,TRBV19,CASSIRQGGGETQYF
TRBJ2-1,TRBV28,CASTPPPPGKPEQFF
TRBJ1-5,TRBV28,CASSPDRGQGPQHF
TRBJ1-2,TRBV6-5,CASSYSNGRRDGYTF
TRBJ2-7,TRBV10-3,CAISGDSYEQYF
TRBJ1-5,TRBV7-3,CALHGGSNQPQHF
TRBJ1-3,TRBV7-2,CASSLGGGAPGNTIYF
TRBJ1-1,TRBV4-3,CASSQVTGGDTEAFF
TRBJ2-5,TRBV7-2,CASSRSVAGETQYF
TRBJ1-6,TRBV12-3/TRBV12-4,CASSSDSLGSPLHF
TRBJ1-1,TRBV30,CAWSLTGVAFF
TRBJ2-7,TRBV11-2,CASSLGEGVYEQYF
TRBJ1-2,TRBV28,CASNRRQGVNYGYTF
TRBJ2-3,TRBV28,CASSLYPLGGSTDTQYF
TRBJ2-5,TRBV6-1,CASRASGGSETQYF
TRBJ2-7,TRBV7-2,CASSPMGGTYEQYF
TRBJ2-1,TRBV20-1,CSARAGGGVYNEQFF
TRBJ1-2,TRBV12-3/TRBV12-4,CASSLGSVGRLWGYTF
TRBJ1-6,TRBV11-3,CASSDSTGSPLHF
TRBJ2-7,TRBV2,CASSSRSGTGDEQYF
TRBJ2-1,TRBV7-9,CASSGTGVGEQFF
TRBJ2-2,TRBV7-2,CASSRSQGGELFF
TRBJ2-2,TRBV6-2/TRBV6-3,CASSYLAGELFF
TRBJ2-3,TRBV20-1,CSARGQGLDTQYF